This T cell receptor beta chain was documented in a study of blood T cell repertoires in COVID-19. Repertoires were generated with immunoSEQ multiplex PCR, while TCRdb's copy carries only in-frame clones and drops some. The profile shows about 170,000 clones, approximately 90% of them singletons. The V gene's germline CDR1 is SGHNT and CDR2 YYREEE (reference sequence). The CDR3 sequence is 15 residues long. The J segment lost 2 bases and the V segment lost 0 bases, leaving 2 bases of the junction unmatched. This chain links TRBV5-4 with TRBJ2-3; 8 nucleotides line up with TRBD1. This clonotype originated in a woman at least 80 years old in a cohort sampled during active or convalescent COVID-19. Sequences were obtained from peripheral blood. This CDR3 is CASSLEQGVTDTQYF. CDR3 nucleotides: TGTGCCAGCAGCTTGGAACAGGGGGTCACAGATACGCAGTATTTT.